The TCR beta chain described here comes from a study of shared clonotypes between healthy human individuals. For the study at large: The study used three CD4 naive, three CD4 memory, two CD8 naive and one CD8 memory plate per donor.

V trimming: 4 bases; J trimming: 6 bases; junction bases outside the gene matches: 5. The CDR3 spans 15 residues. The germline gives CDR1 MGHRA, CDR2 YSYEKL. Comment on this clone: Antigen: not known.

CD45RO-negative cells were positively selected for CCR7, leaving out terminally differentiated effector memory CD45RA+ cells. Each sample came from a Caucasian adult donor living in Nashville, Tennessee. General study results and limits: Non-shared clonotypes displayed generation probabilities falling below those of clonotypes present in all four donors.

Method: immunoSEQ multiplex PCR; TCRdb's copy keeps in-frame clones and lacks some. Among roughly 2,000,000 clones listed, just under 95% were seen once. V and J are TRBV4-1 and TRBJ1-5; 11 nucleotides match TRBD1. This receptor was identified in a man in his late teens or twenties in good health. Some clones in this sample may be carry-over from other donors' samples. Sequenced material: naive CD8+ T cells from PBMCs. DNA for the CDR3: TGCGCCAGCAGCCTAGGACAGGGGGCGAGTCAGCCCCAGCATTTT. Its protein is CASSLGQGASQPQHF.